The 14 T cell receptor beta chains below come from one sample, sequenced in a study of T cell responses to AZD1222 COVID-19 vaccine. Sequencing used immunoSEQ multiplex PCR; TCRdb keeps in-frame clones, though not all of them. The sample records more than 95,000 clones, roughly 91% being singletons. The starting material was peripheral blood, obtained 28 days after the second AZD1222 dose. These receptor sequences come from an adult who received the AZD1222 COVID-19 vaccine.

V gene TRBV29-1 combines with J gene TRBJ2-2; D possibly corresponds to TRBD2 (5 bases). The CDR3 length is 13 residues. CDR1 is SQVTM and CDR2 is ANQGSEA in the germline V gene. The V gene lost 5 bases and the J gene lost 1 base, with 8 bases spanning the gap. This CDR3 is CSVRGENTGELFF. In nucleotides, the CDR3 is TGCAGCGTTCGGGGAGAGAACACCGGGGAGCTGTTTTTT.

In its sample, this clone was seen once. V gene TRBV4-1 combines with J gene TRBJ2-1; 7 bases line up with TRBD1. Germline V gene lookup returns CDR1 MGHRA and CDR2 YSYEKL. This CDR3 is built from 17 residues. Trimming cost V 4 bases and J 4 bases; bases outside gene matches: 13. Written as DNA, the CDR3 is TGCGCCAGCAGCCGGACAGGTAATCGCGGTCGGTACAATGAGCAGTTCTTC. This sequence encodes CASSRTGNRGRYNEQFF.

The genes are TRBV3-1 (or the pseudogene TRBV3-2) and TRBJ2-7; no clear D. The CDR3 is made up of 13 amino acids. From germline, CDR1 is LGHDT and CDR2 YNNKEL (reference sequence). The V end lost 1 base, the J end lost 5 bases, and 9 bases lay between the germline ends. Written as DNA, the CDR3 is TGTGCCAGCAGCCAAGCCAGCGACGACGAGCAGTACTTC. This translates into CASSQASDDEQYF.

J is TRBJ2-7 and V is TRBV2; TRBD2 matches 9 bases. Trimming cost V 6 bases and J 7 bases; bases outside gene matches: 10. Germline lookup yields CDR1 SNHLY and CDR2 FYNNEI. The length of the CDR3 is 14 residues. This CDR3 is CASRGNPRGGEQYF. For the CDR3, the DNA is TGTGCCAGCAGAGGGAATCCGCGGGGGGGAGAGCAGTACTTC.

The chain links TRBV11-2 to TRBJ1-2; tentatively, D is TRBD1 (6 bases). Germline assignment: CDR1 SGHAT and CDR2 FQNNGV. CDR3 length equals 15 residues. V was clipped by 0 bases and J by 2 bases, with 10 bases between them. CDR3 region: CASSLDGGRNYGYTF. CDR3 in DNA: TGTGCCAGCAGCTTAGATGGGGGCAGGAACTATGGCTACACCTTC.

CDR3 in amino acids: CASSRTSGSYEQYF. CDR3 nucleotide sequence: TGTGCCAGCAGCCGGACTAGCGGGAGTTACGAGCAGTACTTC. The rearrangement uses TRBV7-3 and TRBJ2-7; 13 nucleotides agree with TRBD2. CDR3 length: 14 amino acids. Germline V gives CDR1 SGHTA, CDR2 FQGTGA. Trimming at V came to 5 bases and at J to 4 bases, leaving 2 bases not matched to a gene. Looking up the rest from reference TRBV7-3 and TRBJ2-7 gives the full variable domain: GAGVSQTPSNKVTEKGKYVELRCDPISGHTALYWYRQSLGQGPEFLIYFQGTGAADDSGLPNDRFFAVRPEGSVSTLKIQRTERGDSAVYLCASSRTSGSYEQYFGPGTRLTVT.

Written as DNA, the CDR3 is TGTGCCAGCAGCCAGGGACTAGCGGGATCCAGGGAGCAGTACTTC. Translated: CASSQGLAGSREQYF. The V and J genes are TRBV7-3 and TRBJ2-7, with TRBD2 matching over 13 bases. Germline V lookup: CDR1 SGHTA, CDR2 FQGTGA. CDR3 length: 15 amino acids. V was clipped by 5 bases and J by 7 bases; unmatched bases: 8.

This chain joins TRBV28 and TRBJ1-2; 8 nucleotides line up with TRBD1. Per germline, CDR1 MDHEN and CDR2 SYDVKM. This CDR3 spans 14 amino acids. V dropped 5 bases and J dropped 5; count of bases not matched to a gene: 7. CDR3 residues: CASSLTGGIYGYTF. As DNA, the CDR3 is TGTGCCAGCAGTCTTACAGGGGGAATTTATGGCTACACCTTC.

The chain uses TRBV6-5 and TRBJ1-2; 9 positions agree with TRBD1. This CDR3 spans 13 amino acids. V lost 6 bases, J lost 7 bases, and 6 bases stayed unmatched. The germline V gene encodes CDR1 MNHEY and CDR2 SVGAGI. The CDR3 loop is CASSRKGQGGYTF. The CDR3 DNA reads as TGTGCCAGCAGCCGCAAGGGACAGGGTGGCTACACCTTC.

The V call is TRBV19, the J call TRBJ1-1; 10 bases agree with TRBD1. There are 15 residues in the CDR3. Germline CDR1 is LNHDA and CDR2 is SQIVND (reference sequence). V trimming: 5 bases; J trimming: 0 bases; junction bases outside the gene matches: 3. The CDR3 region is CASSLGQGMNTEAFF. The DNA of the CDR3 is TGTGCCAGTAGTTTGGGACAGGGGATGAACACTGAAGCTTTCTTT.

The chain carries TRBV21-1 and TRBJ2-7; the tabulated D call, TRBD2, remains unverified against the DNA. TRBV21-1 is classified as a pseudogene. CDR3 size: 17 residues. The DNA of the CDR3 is TGTGCCAGCAGCAAAGGTCCTCTAGGTCCCTTGTTCTACGAGCAGTACTTC. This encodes CASSKGPLGPLFYEQYF.

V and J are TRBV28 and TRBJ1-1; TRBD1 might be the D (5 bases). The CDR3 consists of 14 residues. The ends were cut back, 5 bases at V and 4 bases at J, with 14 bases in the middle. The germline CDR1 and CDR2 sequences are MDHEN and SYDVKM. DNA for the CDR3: TGTGCCAGCAGTCGCCTCATCAGGGTCACTGAAGCTTTCTTT. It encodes CASSRLIRVTEAFF.

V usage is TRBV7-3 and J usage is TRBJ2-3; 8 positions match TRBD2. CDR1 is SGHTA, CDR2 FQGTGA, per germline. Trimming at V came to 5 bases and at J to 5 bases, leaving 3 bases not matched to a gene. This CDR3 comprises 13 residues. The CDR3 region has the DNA TGTGCCAGCAGCAAAGCGGGGGTAGATACGCAGTATTTT. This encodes CASSKAGVDTQYF.

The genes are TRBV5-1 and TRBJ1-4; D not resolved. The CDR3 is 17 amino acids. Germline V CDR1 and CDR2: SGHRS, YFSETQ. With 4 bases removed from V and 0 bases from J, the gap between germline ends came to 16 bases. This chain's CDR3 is CASSQYPRRATNEKLFF. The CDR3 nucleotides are TGCGCCAGCAGCCAATACCCCCGAAGGGCAACTAATGAAAAACTGTTTTTT.